The 26 T cell receptor beta chains below come from one sample, sequenced in a study of molecular identifiers for immune sequencing clone quantification. TCRdb ran MiXCR on the PCR reads and lists one entry per CDR3 protein. The sample lists about 640,000 distinct CDR3 sequences, roughly 21% seen once, with approximately 0.9% in the top ten. Input material: naive CD8+ T cells from blood, with Jurkat cell RNA spiked in. Subset denoted: FACS-sorted CD8+CD4-CCR7+CD45RA+ naive T cells. The receptor set was obtained from a human donor in good health. Some libraries in this study had Jurkat cell RNA spiked in.

The V call is TRBV9, the J call TRBJ1-4; 9 bases fit TRBD1. J lost 8 bases, V lost 3 bases, and 11 bases had no gene match. Germline V gene sequence: CDR1 SGDLS, CDR2 YYNGEE. The CDR3 contains 16 residues. The DNA of the CDR3 is TGTGCCAGCAGCGAGGGCCCGGGGACAGGGAACGAAAAACTGTTTTTT. It specifies CASSEGPGTGNEKLFF.

This chain connects TRBV28 to TRBJ2-1; TRBD2 matches at 8 bases. Germline V gene sequence: CDR1 MDHEN, CDR2 SYDVKM. The CDR3 contains 13 residues. Trimming at V came to 7 bases and at J to 7 bases, leaving 6 bases not matched to a gene. This chain's CDR3 is CASKTGGGNEQFF. In DNA, the CDR3 is TGTGCCAGCAAGACGGGAGGGGGTAATGAGCAGTTCTTC.

This clonotype was detected ten times or more. The chain employs TRBV7-9 and TRBJ2-7, with 8 bases that match TRBD1. Trimming at V came to 1 base and at J to 4 bases, leaving 9 bases not matched to a gene. The CDR3 runs to 16 residues. Germline CDR1 and CDR2: SEHNR and FQNEAQ (reference sequence). As DNA, the CDR3 is TGTGCCAGCAGCTTAGTGGGCCAGGGGGCGGCGTACGAGCAGTACTTC. Protein sequence: CASSLVGQGAAYEQYF.

This clonotype was seen more than once but under ten times. The gene calls are TRBV12-3 or TRBV12-4 and TRBJ1-2; 8 positions match TRBD1. V dropped 2 bases and J dropped 8; count of bases not matched to a gene: 7. The CDR3 runs 14 residues. CDR3 region: CASSLYEQGEGYTF. The CDR3 DNA reads TGTGCCAGCAGTTTATACGAACAGGGGGAAGGCTACACCTTC.

The rearrangement uses TRBV19 and TRBJ1-3; D unresolved. V lost 11 bases, J lost 2 bases, and 7 bases lay in between. There are 11 residues in the CDR3. CDR1 and CDR2 (germline): LNHDA, SQIVND (reference sequence). As DNA, the CDR3 is TGTGCCGGAGTTACTGGAAACACCATATATTTT. Translated: CAGVTGNTIYF.

This clonotype was counted ten times or more. The genes are TRBV29-1 and TRBJ1-1, with 9 nucleotides matching TRBD1. The CDR3 length is 17 residues. Germline V lookup: CDR1 SQVTM, CDR2 ANQGSEA. The V segment lost 1 base and the J segment 1 base; nucleotides outside the gene matches: 10. The CDR3 DNA reads as TGCAGCGTTGAAGCCAGAGGGGGACAGGGTAGGAACACTGAAGCTTTCTTT. Amino acids: CSVEARGGQGRNTEAFF.

This clonotype was recorded many times. The CDR3 DNA reads TGCAGTGCTAGAGATCAGGGCTCGGGCACCGGGGAGCTGTTTTTT. Its translation is CSARDQGSGTGELFF. The V and J genes are TRBV20-1 and TRBJ2-2; D might be TRBD1 (5 bases). The V gene's germline CDR1 is DFQATT and CDR2 SNEGSKA (reference sequence). The CDR3 runs to 15 residues. V was shortened by 0 bases and J by 4 bases, with 12 bases between the two germline ends.

The rearrangement links TRBV5-6 to TRBJ1-1; no definite D call. Trimming shortened V by 2 bases and J by 4 bases, and 12 bases separated the two germline ends. CDR3 length: 14 amino acids. Germline lookup yields CDR1 SGHDT and CDR2 YYEEEE. The CDR3 sequence is CASSLSHSGTEAFF. As DNA, the CDR3 is TGTGCCAGCAGCTTAAGTCACAGTGGCACTGAAGCTTTCTTT.

This clonotype was observed at least ten times. The chain recombines TRBV4-3 with TRBJ1-1, with D unresolved. The CDR3 extends over 14 amino acids. Germline CDR1 and CDR2: LGHNA and YSLEER. Between the trimmed V and J ends, which lost 1 base and 1 base, there was a span of 7 bases. The CDR3 DNA sequence: TGCGCCAGCAGCCAAGTTTCTGAGAACACTGAAGCTTTCTTT. Amino acid sequence: CASSQVSENTEAFF.

This clonotype was seen a handful of times. The DNA of the CDR3 is TGTGCCAGCAGCTTGGACAGGGCCCACCAAGAGACCCAGTACTTC. Protein sequence: CASSLDRAHQETQYF. The chain uses TRBV5-4 and TRBJ2-5, with a weak D call TRBD1 (6 bases). Germline V CDR1 and CDR2: SGHNT, YYREEE (reference sequence). Trimming removed 0 bases at V and 0 bases at J, with 9 bases between. CDR3 size: 15 residues. The entire variable domain, with the rest obtained from reference TRBV5-4 and TRBJ2-5, is as follows: ETGVTQSPTHLIKTRGQQVTLRCSSQSGHNTVSWYQQALGQGPQFIFQYYREEENGRGNFPPRFSGLQFPNYSSELNVNALELDDSALYLCASSLDRAHQETQYFGPGTRLLVL.

This clonotype has more than one count but fewer than ten. The chain joins TRBV9 to TRBJ2-7; TRBD1 might be the D (5 bases). CDR1 is SGDLS, CDR2 YYNGEE, per germline. Trimming cost V 0 bases and J 1 base, with 8 bases left between them. There are 14 residues in the CDR3. CDR3 nucleotides: TGTGCCAGCAGCGTAGGGGCAGGGTCCTACGAGCAGTACTTC. This sequence encodes CASSVGAGSYEQYF.

Note on this clonotype: A much bigger clone sits one base away, suggesting this may be a read error. The genes are TRBV5-3 and TRBJ1-2, with TRBD1 matching over 8 bases. TRBV5-3 falls under the ORF class, with uncertain function. V lost 8 bases to trimming and J lost 5 bases; unmatched junction nucleotides: 14. CDR3 size: 15 residues. DNA for the CDR3: TGTGCCAGCGGCTTGGGGACAGGATCAACTTATGGCTACACCTTC. This encodes CASGLGTGSTYGYTF.

This clonotype showed up many times. The rearrangement uses TRBV30 and TRBJ2-2, with TRBD1 identical over 9 bases. The CDR3 is 17 amino acids. V gave up 1 base and J gave up 2 bases; unmatched junction bases: 8. Germline CDR1 is GTSNPN and CDR2 is SVGIG (reference sequence). The chain's CDR3 is CAWSAPHRGPNTGELFF. Written as DNA, the CDR3 is TGTGCCTGGAGTGCCCCTCACAGGGGGCCCAACACCGGGGAGCTGTTTTTT.

This clonotype was seen a few times. This rearrangement joins TRBV29-1 to TRBJ2-7, with D unresolved. The germline V gene encodes CDR1 SQVTM and CDR2 ANQGSEA. The V end lost 3 bases, the J end lost 4 bases, and 7 bases lay between the germline ends. This CDR3 comprises 11 residues. The CDR3 here is CSVEVSYEQYF. The CDR3 bases are TGCAGCGTTGAGGTGTCGTACGAGCAGTACTTC.

Notes on this clonotype: Germline is not matched at one junction end, which may reflect a read error. The rearrangement uses TRBV27 and TRBJ2-7; D ambiguous. The CDR3 has 13 residues. Germline loops: CDR1 MNHEY, CDR2 SMNVEV (reference sequence). CDR3 nucleotides: TGTGCCAACAGTTTCTCGAGCTCCTACGAGCAGTACTTC. This codes for CANSFSSSYEQYF.

The table lists this clonotype with many counts. CDR3 coding DNA: TGTGCCAGCAGCCAGGAGAACAATGAGCAGTTCTTC. It specifies CASSQENNEQFF. J is TRBJ2-1 and V is TRBV3-1; D call uncertain. The V gene's germline CDR1 is LGHDT and CDR2 YNNKEL (reference sequence). V lost 3 bases, J lost 5 bases, and 5 bases lay in between. The CDR3 covers 12 residues.

About this clonotype itself: This may be a read error: a much more frequent sequence differs by one nucleotide. The chain has TRBV7-9 and TRBJ2-5, with 7 positions matching TRBD2. The J segment lost 4 bases and the V segment lost 0 bases, leaving 11 bases of the junction unmatched. Germline lookup yields CDR1 SEHNR and CDR2 FQNEAQ (reference sequence). The CDR3 is 17 amino acids. CDR3 coding DNA: TGTGCCAGCAGCTTAGCGAGGGTGCGGGAGATAGGAGAGACCCAGTACTTC. Protein product: CASSLARVREIGETQYF.

V usage is TRBV27 and J usage is TRBJ2-5, with TRBD2 as a possible D gene (5 bases). V lost 1 base, J lost 5 bases, and 14 bases lay in between. The V gene's germline CDR1 is MNHEY and CDR2 SMNVEV (reference sequence). CDR3 length equals 15 residues. The CDR3 DNA reads TGTGCCAGCAGTTTATATCCGGGGTCGTTGGAGACCCAGTACTTC. Protein sequence: CASSLYPGSLETQYF.

This clonotype came up many times. The rearrangement joins TRBV2 to TRBJ2-5; the D gene is possibly TRBD2 (7 bases). CDR1 is SNHLY, CDR2 FYNNEI, per germline. This CDR3 is built from 17 residues. V lost 3 bases to trimming and J lost 2 bases, with 19 bases between them. CDR3 bases: TGTGCCAGCAGTGAGCCCCCTGCGGGGGCCTTGCAAGAGACCCAGTACTTC. Translating it yields CASSEPPAGALQETQYF. The full variable domain, completed using reference TRBV2 and TRBJ2-5, is EPEVTQTPSHQVTQMGQEVILRCVPISNHLYFYWYRQILGQKVEFLVSFYNNEISEKSEIFDDQFSVERPDGSNFTLKIRSTKLEDSAMYFCASSEPPAGALQETQYFGPGTRLLVL.

There are many counts of this clonotype. The V and J genes are TRBV28 and TRBJ2-3; 12 bases align to TRBD2. V lost 5 bases, J lost 2 bases, and 8 bases stayed unmatched. This CDR3 has 17 amino acids. CDR1 is MDHEN, CDR2 SYDVKM, per germline. The CDR3 sequence is CASSDRTSGVLTDTQYF. The DNA for the CDR3 is TGTGCCAGCAGTGACCGGACTAGCGGGGTCCTCACAGATACGCAGTATTTT.

Turning to this clonotype: Given a much more abundant clone one base away, this may be a read error. The chain links TRBV6-5 to TRBJ2-7; 8 bases agree with TRBD2. The CDR3 length is 14 residues. Per germline, CDR1 MNHEY and CDR2 SVGAGI. The CDR3 coding sequence is TGTGCCAGCAGCGGACTAGCTCGGGACTACGAGCGGTACTTC. Translating gives CASSGLARDYERYF.

Note on this clonotype: Just one base apart from a much larger clone, this may be a read error. Since the CDR3 does not end with the conserved phenylalanine or tryptophan, this likely comes from a read error. The genes are TRBV9 and TRBJ2-5; TRBD2 matches 11 bases. Germline V gives CDR1 SGDLS, CDR2 YYNGEE. There are 15 residues in the CDR3. J lost 5 bases, V lost 2 bases, and 5 bases had no gene match. Here the CDR3 reads CASSVGTSGMETQYS. The CDR3 bases are TGTGCCAGCAGCGTCGGGACTAGCGGTATGGAGACCCAGTACTCC.

This clonotype was recorded many times. The CDR3 region is CASSEWVAGAADTQYF. In DNA form, the CDR3 reads TGTGCCAGCAGTGAATGGGTAGCGGGAGCAGCAGATACGCAGTATTTT. This chain uses TRBV2 with TRBJ2-3; 9 bases are shared with TRBD2. Looked up from germline, CDR1 is SNHLY and CDR2 is FYNNEI. The CDR3 runs 16 residues. V trimming: 2 bases; J trimming: 4 bases; junction bases outside the gene matches: 7.

This clonotype appeared a few times. The chain is built from TRBV4-3 and TRBJ2-3; 8 bases fit TRBD2. Germline CDR1 is LGHNA and CDR2 is YSLEER. The CDR3 is 15 residues long. V was pared by 4 bases and J by 5 bases, with 8 bases of the junction left unmatched. The CDR3: CASSPGRAELDTQYF. As DNA, the CDR3 is TGCGCCAGCAGCCCCGGGAGGGCCGAGTTAGATACGCAGTATTTT.

This clonotype was seen ten or more times. The V gene is TRBV4-3, the J gene TRBJ1-3; D may be TRBD1 (6 bases). Trimming pared 3 bases from V and 1 base from J, leaving 13 bases between. Germline lookup yields CDR1 LGHNA and CDR2 YSLEER. The CDR3 totals 16 residues. The CDR3 loop is CASSHRDTGSGNTIYF. The CDR3 DNA reads as TGCGCCAGCAGCCACCGGGACACCGGTTCTGGAAACACCATATATTTT.

This clonotype was observed many times. The chain combines TRBV3-1 with TRBJ1-1; D not resolved. The V gene lost 6 bases and the J gene lost 1 base, with 18 bases spanning the gap. Germline CDR1 is LGHDT and CDR2 is YNNKEL (reference sequence). The CDR3 is 16 residues long. The CDR3 is CASSPLRRTRNTEAFF. Written as DNA, the CDR3 is TGTGCCAGCAGTCCCCTTCGACGGACGAGGAACACTGAAGCTTTCTTT.